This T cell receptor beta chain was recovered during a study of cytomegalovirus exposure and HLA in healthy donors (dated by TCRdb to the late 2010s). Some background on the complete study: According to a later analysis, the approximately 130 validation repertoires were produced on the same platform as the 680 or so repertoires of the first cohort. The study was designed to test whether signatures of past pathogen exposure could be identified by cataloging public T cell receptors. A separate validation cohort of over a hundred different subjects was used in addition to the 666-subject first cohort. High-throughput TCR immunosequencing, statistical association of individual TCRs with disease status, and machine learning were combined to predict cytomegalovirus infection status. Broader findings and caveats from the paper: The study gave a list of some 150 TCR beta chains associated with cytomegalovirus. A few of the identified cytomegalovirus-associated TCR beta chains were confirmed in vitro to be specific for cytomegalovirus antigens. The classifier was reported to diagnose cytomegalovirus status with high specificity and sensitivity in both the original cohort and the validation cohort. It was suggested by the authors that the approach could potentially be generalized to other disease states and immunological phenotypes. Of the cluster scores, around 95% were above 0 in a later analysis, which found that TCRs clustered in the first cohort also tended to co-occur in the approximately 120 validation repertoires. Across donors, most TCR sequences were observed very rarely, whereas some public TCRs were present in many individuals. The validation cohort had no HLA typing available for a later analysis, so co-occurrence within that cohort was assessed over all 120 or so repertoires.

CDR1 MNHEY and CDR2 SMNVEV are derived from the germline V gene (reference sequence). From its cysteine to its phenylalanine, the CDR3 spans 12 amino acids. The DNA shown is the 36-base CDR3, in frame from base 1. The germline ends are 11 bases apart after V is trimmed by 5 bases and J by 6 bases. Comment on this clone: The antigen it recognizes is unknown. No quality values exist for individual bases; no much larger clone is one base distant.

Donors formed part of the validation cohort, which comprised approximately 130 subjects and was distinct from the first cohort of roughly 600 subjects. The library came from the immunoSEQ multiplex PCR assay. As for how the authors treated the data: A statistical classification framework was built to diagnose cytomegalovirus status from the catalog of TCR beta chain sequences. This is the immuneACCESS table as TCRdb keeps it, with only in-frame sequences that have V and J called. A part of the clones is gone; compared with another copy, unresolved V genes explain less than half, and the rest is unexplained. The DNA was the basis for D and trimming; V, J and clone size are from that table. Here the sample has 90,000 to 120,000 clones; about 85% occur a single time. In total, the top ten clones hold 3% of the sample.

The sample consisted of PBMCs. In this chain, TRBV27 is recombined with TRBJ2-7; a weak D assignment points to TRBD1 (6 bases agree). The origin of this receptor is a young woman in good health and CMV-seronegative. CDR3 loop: CASSATGREQYF. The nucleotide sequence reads TGTGCCAGCAGTGCCACAGGGCGCGAGCAGTACTTC.